This TCR beta chain was recorded in a study of cytomegalovirus exposure and HLA in healthy donors. About this clone: Its antigen is unknown.

Study-wide points: The only immune exposure information that was available was CMV serostatus.

It was with 60 Vbeta and 13 Jbeta primers that the PCR ran. Repertoires were generated with immunoSEQ multiplex PCR, while TCRdb's copy carries only in-frame clones and drops some. The sample holds over 150,000 clones, roughly 78% seen once. Between the trimmed V and J ends, which lost 9 bases and 4 bases, there was a span of 15 bases. The CDR3 consists of 13 residues. Per germline, CDR1 LNHNV and CDR2 YYDKDF (reference sequence). V is TRBV15 and J is TRBJ1-2; D may be TRBD1 (5 bases). Input material: PBMCs. The TCR was taken from a man aged 40-50 years in good health and CMV-seronegative. The chain's CDR3 is CATENRGVYGYTF. The CDR3 nucleotides read TGTGCCACAGAGAACCGGGGGGTCTATGGCTACACCTTC. Supplemented by reference TRBV15 and TRBJ1-2, the full variable domain reads DAMVIQNPRYQVTQFGKPVTLSCSQTLNHNVMYWYQQKSSQAPKLLFHYYDKDFNNEADTPDNFQSRRPNTSFCFLDIRSPGLGDTAMYLCATENRGVYGYTFGSGTRLTVV.